Shown below are 30 T cell receptor beta chains from a single sample sequenced in a study of T cell repertoires in ileal Crohn's disease. Produced via immunoSEQ multiplex PCR; TCRdb's table is partial and in-frame only. The sample yields roughly 15,000 clones, about 85% seen once. Sequencing was carried out using ileal tissue. These TCRs come from an adult with Crohn's disease.

The chain has TRBV5-1 and TRBJ1-1; D perhaps matches TRBD1 (5 bases). Germline V gene lookup returns CDR1 SGHRS and CDR2 YFSETQ. The CDR3 sequence is 14 residues long. V shed 7 bases and J shed 4 bases, with 17 bases lying between them. The CDR3 DNA reads TGCGCCAGCGGCGGGACCCCCTTTGGCACTGAAGCTTTCTTT. It encodes CASGGTPFGTEAFF.

The chain recombines TRBV5-4 with TRBJ2-5; the D gene is possibly TRBD2 (5 bases). The germline V gene has CDR1 SGHNT and CDR2 YYREEE (reference sequence). This CDR3 has 13 residues. Trimming removed 1 base at V and 3 bases at J, with 7 bases between. CDR3 loop: CASSLKGEETQYF. The CDR3 DNA sequence: TGTGCCAGCAGCTTGAAGGGAGAAGAGACCCAGTACTTC.

V usage is TRBV5-6 and J usage is TRBJ1-3, with 8 bases matching TRBD1. The V gene end was trimmed by 2 bases and the J gene end by 2 bases; junction bases not matched to a gene: 9. The germline V gene encodes CDR1 SGHDT and CDR2 YYEEEE. This CDR3 comprises 17 residues. This CDR3 reads CASSFGTGLLPGNTIYF. The DNA for the CDR3 is TGTGCCAGCAGCTTCGGGACAGGTCTGCTCCCTGGAAACACCATATATTTT. Based on the CDR3 plus reference TRBV5-6 and TRBJ1-3, the full variable domain is DAGVTQSPTHLIKTRGQQVTLRCSPKSGHDTVSWYQQALGQGPQFIFQYYEEEERQRGNFPDRFSGHQFPNYSSELNVNALLLGDSALYLCASSFGTGLLPGNTIYFGEGSWLTVV.

The rearrangement joins TRBV5-1 to TRBJ2-7, with a weak D call TRBD2 (7 bases). CDR3 length: 13 amino acids. V dropped 5 bases and J dropped 5 bases, with 14 bases sitting between them. From germline, CDR1 is SGHRS and CDR2 YFSETQ. The CDR3 region is CASRTGGQNEQYF. The CDR3 bases are TGCGCCAGCAGAACCGGGGGGCAGAACGAGCAGTACTTC.

This clone was seen a few times. The CDR3 loop reads CASSRAGTGSNTGELFF. In DNA form, the CDR3 reads TGTGCCAGCAGTCGCGCCGGGACAGGGTCGAACACCGGGGAGCTGTTTTTT. This chain joins TRBV6-4 and TRBJ2-2; 9 nucleotides line up with TRBD1. CDR3 length equals 17 residues. Trimming cost V 5 bases and J 0 bases; bases outside gene matches: 7. Germline assignment: CDR1 MRHNA and CDR2 SNTAGT.

The J gene is TRBJ2-2, the V gene TRBV2; no definite D call. The CDR3 spans 15 residues. CDR1 and CDR2 (germline): SNHLY, FYNNEI. Trimming left V 5 bases short and J 1 base short, with 11 bases between. CDR3 amino acids: CASSIASLNTGELFF. In DNA, the CDR3 is TGTGCCAGCAGTATCGCTAGTCTGAACACCGGGGAGCTGTTTTTT.

The V call is TRBV11-3, the J call TRBJ1-6; D uncertain. Trimming left V 8 bases short and J 8 bases short, with 13 bases between. CDR1 and CDR2 from the germline V gene are SGHNT and YENEEA. This CDR3 contains 13 residues. As DNA, the CDR3 is TGTGCCAGCTCCCCGGGAGTTGATTCACCCCTCCACTTT. It translates to CASSPGVDSPLHF.

The V and J genes are TRBV30 and TRBJ1-2, with D perhaps TRBD1 (5 bases). Per the germline V gene, CDR1 is GTSNPN and CDR2 is SVGIG (reference sequence). This CDR3 has 13 residues. Trimming stripped 6 bases from V and 0 bases from J, with 11 bases between. CDR3 DNA sequence: TGTGCCTGCGCGGTAGGGGCTAACTATGGCTACACCTTC. Its translation is CACAVGANYGYTF. Variable domain in full (rest from reference TRBV30 and TRBJ1-2): SQTIHQWPATLVQPVGSPLSLECTVEGTSNPNLYWYRQAAGRGLQLLFYSVGIGQISSEVPQNLSASRPQDRQFILSSKKLLLSDSGFYLCACAVGANYGYTFGSGTRLTVV.

This chain uses TRBV6-1 with TRBJ2-1, with a tentative D call TRBD1 (5 bases). The length of the CDR3 is 14 residues. Germline CDR1 reads MNHNS; CDR2 reads SASEGT. The germline V and J ends were trimmed by 4 bases and 9 bases, with 16 bases remaining between them. This chain's CDR3 is CASSADPAQGEQFF. CDR3 sequence (DNA): TGTGCCAGCAGTGCCGATCCTGCCCAGGGTGAGCAGTTCTTC.

CDR3 sequence reads: CASSKAQGLSGRTQYF. DNA of the CDR3: TGTGCCAGCAGCAAGGCGCAGGGACTCTCGGGGCGCACCCAGTACTTC. This chain connects TRBV5-4 to TRBJ2-5; D possibly corresponds to TRBD2 (6 bases). CDR1 and CDR2 (germline): SGHNT, YYREEE (reference sequence). This CDR3 comprises 16 residues. V was shortened by 4 bases and J by 8 bases, with 24 bases between the two germline ends.

This rearrangement joins TRBV10-2 to TRBJ2-5, with 7 bases matching TRBD1. The end of the DNA is better explained by TRBJ2-7, so the J call may be wrong. CDR3 length equals 14 residues. The germline V gene has CDR1 WSHSY and CDR2 SAAADI. CDR3 in DNA: TGCGCCAGCAGTGAAGGTCCAGGGGGCTACGAGCAGTACTTC. Residues: CASSEGPGGYEQYF.

The chain joins TRBV5-4 to TRBJ1-3, with D possibly matching TRBD1 (5 bases). The CDR3 loop spans 13 amino acids. The germline V gene has CDR1 SGHNT and CDR2 YYREEE (reference sequence). V was shortened by 4 bases and J by 2 bases, with 7 bases between the two germline ends. The CDR3 DNA reads TGTGCCAGCAGCCGGGGGACTGGAAACACCATATATTTT. It codes for CASSRGTGNTIYF.

This clone was detected only once. The genes are TRBV6-1 and TRBJ2-7; 11 nucleotides agree with TRBD2. The trim removed 4 bases at V and 2 bases at J, leaving 1 base unmatched. Germline V gene data show CDR1 as MNHNS and CDR2 as SASEGT. CDR3 length: 14 residues. CDR3 residues: CASSVLAGAYEQYF. The CDR3 DNA sequence: TGTGCCAGCAGTGTACTAGCGGGAGCCTACGAGCAGTACTTC.

V is TRBV7-2 and J is TRBJ2-2; 10 bases are shared with TRBD1. Trimming cost V 5 bases and J 5 bases; bases outside gene matches: 11. The CDR3 loop spans 17 amino acids. CDR1 is SGHTA, CDR2 FQGNSA, per germline. For the CDR3, the DNA is TGTGCCAGCAGCACGTCGGGGACAGGGGCTAGGACCGGGGAGCTGTTTTTT. Its protein is CASSTSGTGARTGELFF.

This chain links TRBV10-2 with TRBJ1-3, with no clear D. Germline CDR1 and CDR2: WSHSY and SAAADI. Trimming took 8 bases from V and 8 from J, leaving 19 bases between them. The CDR3 covers 14 residues. The CDR3 protein is CASGRWGVGDTIYF. Written as DNA, the CDR3 is TGCGCCAGCGGCCGATGGGGTGTCGGGGACACCATATATTTT.

The chain couples TRBV11-3 to TRBJ2-7, with TRBD2 identical over 10 bases. The V gene end was trimmed by 4 bases and the J gene end by 7 bases; junction bases not matched to a gene: 7. Germline V gene lookup returns CDR1 SGHNT and CDR2 YENEEA. The CDR3 runs to 14 residues. CDR3: CASSYLAGEGEQYF. Written as DNA, the CDR3 is TGTGCCAGCAGCTACCTAGCGGGAGAGGGTGAGCAGTACTTC. Looking up the rest from reference TRBV11-3 and TRBJ2-7 gives the full variable domain: EAGVVQSPRYKIIEKKQPVAFWCNPISGHNTLYWYLQNLGQGPELLIRYENEEAVDDSQLPKDRFSAERLKGVDSTLKIQPAELGDSAVYLCASSYLAGEGEQYFGPGTRLTVT.

The chain recombines TRBV29-1 with TRBJ2-5; 7 positions agree with TRBD2. V was clipped by 8 bases and J by 2 bases; unmatched bases: 8. The germline V gene has CDR1 SQVTM and CDR2 ANQGSEA. CDR3 length equals 13 residues. The DNA for the CDR3 is TGCAGCTCCCTCGGGGGGAGTCAAGAGACCCAGTACTTC. Protein sequence: CSSLGGSQETQYF.

This clone has a handful of counts. The J gene is TRBJ2-2, the V gene TRBV29-1, with D possibly TRBD2 on 5 matching bases. There are 14 residues in the CDR3. Germline V gene lookup returns CDR1 SQVTM and CDR2 ANQGSEA. V was clipped by 6 bases and J by 6 bases, with 17 bases between them. The CDR3 coding sequence is TGCAGCGTCAGCGGCACTGGAGAGTCCGGGGAGCTGTTTTTT. This codes for CSVSGTGESGELFF.

The CDR3 bases are TGCGCCAGCAGCTTGGATCCGGGGACCGGGGAGCTGTTTTTT. It is translated as CASSLDPGTGELFF. V usage is TRBV5-1 and J usage is TRBJ2-2, with D possibly matching TRBD2 (5 bases). This CDR3 contains 14 residues. The germline V and J ends were trimmed by 0 bases and 5 bases, with 8 bases remaining between them. Germline lookup yields CDR1 SGHRS and CDR2 YFSETQ. Complete variable domain (other parts from reference TRBV5-1 and TRBJ2-2): KAGVTQTPRYLIKTRGQQVTLSCSPISGHRSVSWYQQTPGQGLQFLFEYFSETQRNKGNFPGRFSGRQFSNSRSEMNVSTLELGDSALYLCASSLDPGTGELFFGEGSRLTVL.

The sample holds one count of this clone. This chain links TRBV10-1 with TRBJ2-5; no clear D gene. Between the trimmed V and J ends, which lost 0 bases and 7 bases, there was a span of 15 bases. CDR3 size: 15 residues. Germline assignment: CDR1 WNHNN and CDR2 SYGVQD (reference sequence). The CDR3 coding sequence is TGCGCCAGCAGTGAGTCGATAGCCCAAAGCAGGACCCAGTACTTC. This translates into CASSESIAQSRTQYF.

CDR3 in DNA: TGTGCCAGCAGCCCGCAACCTAGCGGGGGGGGCACAGATACGCAGTATTTT. As protein: CASSPQPSGGGTDTQYF. The chain carries TRBV13 and TRBJ2-3, with 12 bases identical to TRBD2. The CDR3 totals 17 residues. Unmatched junction bases numbered 7, after V lost 5 bases and J lost 1 base. Per the germline V gene, CDR1 is PRHDT and CDR2 is FYEKMQ (reference sequence). The full variable domain, its missing parts supplied by reference TRBV13 and TRBJ2-3, is AAGVIQSPRHLIKEKRETATLKCYPIPRHDTVYWYQQGPGQDPQFLISFYEKMQSDKGSIPDRFSAQQFSDYHSELNMSSLELGDSALYFCASSPQPSGGGTDTQYFGPGTRLTVL.

The rearrangement links TRBV6-1 to TRBJ1-1, with D unresolved. Trimming took off 9 bases at V and 1 base at J, with 9 bases between the two ends. The CDR3 is made up of 12 amino acids. Germline CDR1 reads MNHNS; CDR2 reads SASEGT. The CDR3 region has the DNA TGTGCCAGTGGGAGGCAGAACACTGAAGCTTTCTTT. Translated: CASGRQNTEAFF.

In DNA form, the CDR3 reads TGCGCCAGCAGGGCAGAAGTTAACTATGGCTACACCTTC. Translated: CASRAEVNYGYTF. The chain combines TRBV5-1 with TRBJ1-2; D is unclear. Trimming cost V 5 bases and J 1 base, with 9 bases left between them. Germline V gene data show CDR1 as SGHRS and CDR2 as YFSETQ. The CDR3 spans 13 residues.

This clone is a singleton in its sample. The same CDR3 arises from other DNA sequences in this sample as well. V gene TRBV5-6 combines with J gene TRBJ2-7, with D maybe TRBD1 (6 bases). V was shortened by 4 bases and J by 0 bases, with 8 bases between the two germline ends. Germline lookup yields CDR1 SGHDT and CDR2 YYEEEE. CDR3 length: 13 amino acids. The CDR3 sequence is CASSRQDSYEQYF. In DNA form, the CDR3 reads TGTGCCAGCAGCAGACAGGACTCCTACGAGCAGTACTTC.

The chain uses TRBV11-2 and TRBJ2-7, with 7 bases fitting TRBD1. CDR3 size: 15 residues. Germline CDR1 and CDR2: SGHAT and FQNNGV. After removal of 1 base from V and 3 bases from J, the junction contained 6 bases not matched to a gene. CDR3 DNA: TGTGCCAGCAGCTTAGGGGGGACAGCTGGCTACGAGCAGTACTTC. Translation: CASSLGGTAGYEQYF.

The chain combines TRBV25-1 with TRBJ2-1, with D perhaps matching TRBD2 (5 bases). CDR3 size: 14 residues. V gave up 6 bases and J gave up 1 base, with 10 bases separating them. The germline V gene has CDR1 MGHDK and CDR2 SYGVNS. CDR3 residues: CASREAESYNEQFF. Written as DNA, the CDR3 is TGTGCCAGCAGGGAAGCGGAGTCCTACAATGAGCAGTTCTTC.

The V gene is TRBV18, the J gene TRBJ2-7; D perhaps matches TRBD2 (5 bases). Germline V gives CDR1 KGHSH, CDR2 LQKENI. Trimming removed 3 bases at V and 2 bases at J, with 11 bases between. CDR3 length equals 14 residues. CDR3 in DNA: TGTGCCAGCTCACCTCGGGGTCCCCCCTACGAGCAGTACTTC. This translates into CASSPRGPPYEQYF.

CDR3 residues: CASSLVRVTDTQYF. The DNA for the CDR3 is TGCGCCAGCAGCTTGGTCAGGGTAACAGATACGCAGTATTTT. The chain has TRBV5-1 and TRBJ2-3; the D gene is possibly TRBD1 (5 bases). The CDR3 has 14 amino acids. Trimming stripped 0 bases from V and 3 bases from J, with 8 bases between. Germline V gene sequence: CDR1 SGHRS, CDR2 YFSETQ.

The rearrangement joins TRBV6-5 to TRBJ2-1, with D possibly being TRBD2 (5 bases). Germline lookup yields CDR1 MNHEY and CDR2 SVGAGI. CDR3 length: 14 amino acids. V dropped 6 bases and J dropped 12 bases, with 21 bases sitting between them. CDR3 in amino acids: CASSLLFSSGVQFF. The CDR3 DNA sequence: TGTGCCAGCAGCCTGCTATTCTCCTCCGGGGTGCAGTTCTTC.

V and J are TRBV30 and TRBJ2-5; D is perhaps TRBD2 (5 bases). The CDR3 contains 13 residues. The germline CDR1 and CDR2 sequences are GTSNPN and SVGIG (reference sequence). V lost 6 bases and J 5 bases, leaving 16 bases between the germline ends. The CDR3 DNA is TGTGCCTGTGGACGCGGGCTCCGGGAGACCCAGTACTTC. Protein product: CACGRGLRETQYF. Full variable domain (rest looked up from reference TRBV30 and TRBJ2-5): SQTIHQWPATLVQPVGSPLSLECTVEGTSNPNLYWYRQAAGRGLQLLFYSVGIGQISSEVPQNLSASRPQDRQFILSSKKLLLSDSGFYLCACGRGLRETQYFGPGTRLLVL.